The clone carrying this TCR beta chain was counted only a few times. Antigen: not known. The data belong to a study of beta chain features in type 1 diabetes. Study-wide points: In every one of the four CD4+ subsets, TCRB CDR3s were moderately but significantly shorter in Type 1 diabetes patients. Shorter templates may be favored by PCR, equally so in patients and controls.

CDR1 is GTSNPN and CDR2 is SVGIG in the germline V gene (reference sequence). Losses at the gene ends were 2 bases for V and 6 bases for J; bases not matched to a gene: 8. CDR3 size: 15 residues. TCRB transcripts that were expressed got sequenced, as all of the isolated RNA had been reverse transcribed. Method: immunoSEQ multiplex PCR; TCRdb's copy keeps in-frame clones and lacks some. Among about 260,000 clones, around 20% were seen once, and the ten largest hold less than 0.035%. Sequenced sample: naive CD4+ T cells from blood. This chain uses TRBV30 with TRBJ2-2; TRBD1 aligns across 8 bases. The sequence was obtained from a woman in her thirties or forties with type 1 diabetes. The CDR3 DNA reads TGTGCCTGGAGTACCGGACAGGGTCGGGCCGGGGAGCTGTTTTTT. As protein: CAWSTGQGRAGELFF.